This T cell receptor (beta chain) was sequenced in a study of cytomegalovirus exposure and HLA in healthy donors listed by TCRdb under 2017. Context from the whole study: An earlier analysis of approximately 590 of the donors reported 250 to 300 Gb of sequence data and more than 90 million unique TCR beta sequences from roughly 180 million T cells. The study combined high-throughput TCR immunosequencing, statistical association of individual TCRs with disease status, and machine learning to predict cytomegalovirus infection status. Around 300 gigabases of sequencing data and tens of millions of unique TCR sequences were included in an early release covering about 700 HLA-typed donors. To study patterns of TCR occurrence, a later analysis re-analyzed previously published TCR beta repertoires from 650 to 750 donors and added high-resolution HLA genotyping. The study used immunosequencing to profile the T cell repertoires of under 700 subjects and linked those repertoires to cytomegalovirus serostatus. An earlier analysis of approximately 630 of the donors applied high-throughput TCR beta sequencing to assess whether each TCR beta V gene segment acted as functional or pseudogenic. A later genetic analysis took genome-wide SNP genotypes for about three fifths of the 666 donors and used that subset as a discovery cohort. The number of donors typed differed by locus, with about 629-630 for A, B, C, DRB1 and DQB1, 522 for DQA1, 606 for DPA1, and around 460 for DPB1. HLA typing included class I and class II loci at four-digit resolution. The study was designed to test whether signatures of past pathogen exposure could be identified by cataloging public T cell receptors. The genetic ancestry cluster associated with self-reported Caucasian donors included around four fifths of the roughly 380 genotyped donors. Donor age, sex, ethnicity and CMV serostatus were collected together with the repertoire data. The later analysis used no new phenotypic data to find candidate immune exposures, relying instead on TCR beta sequences and their occurrence across donors. Across some 400 genotyped donors of the cohort, an average of approximately 240,000 unique TCR beta nucleotide sequences per donor were sequenced, and 15% to 20% of those sequences were non-productive. A few DR-DQ haplotypes were treated as single units for association and clustering because of strong linkage in the cohort. A separate validation cohort of 100 to 150 different subjects was used in addition to the 666-subject first cohort. All discovery cohort repertoires had been generated on a single sequencing platform.

The CDR3 runs 15 amino acids, cysteine and phenylalanine included. Only CDR3 DNA remains: 45 bases, in frame from the first base. V is cut back by 6 bases and J by 5 bases, with 10 bases in the junction unmatched. The CDR1 and CDR2 encoded by the germline V gene are SGHTA and FQGTGA. For this clone: Its antigen specificity is not known.

Libraries came from the immunoSEQ multiplex PCR assay. For the multiplex PCR, a mixture combining 60 forward primers for TCR Vbeta segments and 13 reverse primers for TCR Jbeta segments was used. The CDR3 region of rearranged TCR beta genes was amplified from genomic DNA by a multiplex PCR assay. On the Illumina HiSeq System, the amplified TCR beta libraries were sequenced as 87-base-pair reads. The source study handled its data this way. A later analysis counted approximately 76 million unique TCR beta chains across the 550 to 750 repertoires, and roughly 11 million of these chains were shared by at least two donors. Raw reads were error-corrected and collapsed into unique sequences by a nearest-neighbor algorithm in which closely related sequences were merged to remove PCR and sequencing errors. CDR3 sequences were aligned to IMGT reference sequences to assign V, D and J gene segments. For a sequence to be retained, at least a six-nucleotide match to both a V gene segment and a J gene segment was required. Rearrangements were called productive when the CDR3 lacked stop codons and stayed in frame with V and J; all others were non-productive. CDR3 was defined by IMGT convention, running from the second conserved V-encoded cysteine to the conserved J-encoded phenylalanine. The earlier analysis of roughly 590 of the donors excluded sequences that lacked an unambiguous match to a single V gene segment. In an earlier analysis of approximately 500 of the donors, a V segment was called functional when productive rearrangements were above 56.7%, and segregating when the standard deviation between donors exceeded 5%. A statistical classification framework was developed to diagnose cytomegalovirus status using the catalog of TCR beta chain sequences. In a later analysis, TCR nucleotide sequences were compared against IMGT/GENE-DB human TR gene sequences so that V and J genes could be assigned. The TCRdist pipeline was used in a later analysis to assign CDR3 sequences and most-parsimonious VDJ recombination scenarios. In a later analysis, each TCR beta chain was defined by its CDR3 amino acid sequence together with its V-gene family, and reads without a unique V-gene family were excluded. To address suspected cross-contamination and a sequencing artifact, a later analysis removed roughly 640 highly shared, low-generation-probability nucleotide sequences. In a later analysis, a clonal expansion index was calculated for each public chain from normalized within-repertoire ranks of inferred template counts. A later analysis computed generation probabilities with a VDJ recombination model fitted to out-of-frame rearrangements, and checked the results against IGoR. In a later analysis, TCR-TCR, TCR-HLA and TCR-CMV co-occurrence was scored with hypergeometric tests, and a repertoire-size bias correction was applied to TCR pairs. In a later analysis, false discovery rates were estimated by permuting HLA or CMV assignments 20 times. In a later analysis, co-occurring TCRs were grouped using DBSCAN, with TCRdist sequence similarity added in when clustering inside HLA-allele-positive subsets. Repertoires with fewer than 30,000 or more than 120,000 public chains were left out of co-occurrence clustering, as were several repertoires with anomalous nucleotide sharing. In its TCRdb copy, this immuneACCESS table keeps in-frame sequences only and misses some clones. Where compared with another copy, unresolved V genes explain less than half of these, and the others have no known cause. D and trimming were read from the DNA, whereas the V and J calls and clone size are those reported in that table. The sample table includes 50,000 to 75,000 clones. Around 2.1% of the sample rests with the top ten.

General conclusions and limits of the study: Broadly in line with IMGT annotations, most TCR beta V segments showed up in productive rearrangements about 87% or about 30% of the time in an earlier analysis of about 500 of the donors. A few of the identified cytomegalovirus-associated TCR beta chains were confirmed in vitro to be specific for cytomegalovirus antigens. Because counts were too low, about 17 rarely observed V segments, including chromosome 9 orphons, were excluded from the earlier analysis of some 540 of the donors. This cohort had only TCR beta chains sequenced, and the lack of alpha or paired-chain data limited which features could be detected. According to the authors, the approach could potentially be generalized to other disease states and immunological phenotypes. According to a later analysis, TCR association rates differed among HLA loci, with DRB1 alleles showing the most associated TCRs and HLA-C alleles showing the fewest. When HLA alleles, especially DR and DQ, strongly co-occurred, attributing TCR associations to individual alleles was difficult. A later analysis found that HLA-associated TCR beta chains were more clonally expanded and had lower generation probabilities than equally common non-associated chains. A later analysis found that most CMV-associated TCR beta chains appeared HLA-restricted, with HLA associations seemingly driven largely by CMV exposure. A group of highly shared sequence variants was considered likely to be a technical artifact of the sequencing pipeline. The classifier was reported to diagnose cytomegalovirus status with high specificity and sensitivity in both the original and validation cohorts. A later analysis associated 15,000 to 20,000 TCR beta sequences with specific HLA alleles at a false discovery rate of 0.05. Presence/absence analyses assumed roughly uniform sequencing depth across donors, an assumption that may not hold. Some IMGT-functional V segments, including TRBV6-2 and TRBV6-3, could not be told apart with the 87-base-pair reads, so those segments were excluded. Most TCR sequences were observed very rarely across donors, whereas some public TCRs were present in many individuals. Linkage disequilibrium might explain the correlated functional status among segregating V segments, but an unknown experimental factor could not be excluded. A later analysis reported that several top co-occurrence clusters appeared linked to parvovirus B19, influenza, CMV and Epstein-Barr virus. In the study, approximately 160 TCR beta chains were listed as associated with cytomegalovirus. According to a later genetic analysis, donors in an Asian-associated ancestry cluster had fewer N-insertions in productive TCRs than the approximately 650-donor mean. A further reported finding was that TCR beta sequences accurately predicted the HLA-A and HLA-B alleles for most subjects in the first cohort. The only immune exposure information available for the cohort was CMV serostatus. Because some donors lacked HLA typing at each locus, the association tests relied only on the typed subset. V-gene and J-gene trimming of TCR beta chains was associated with a missense DCLRE1C variant in a later genetic analysis, and the association was replicated in an independent cohort.

The cohort was made up of 666 healthy bone marrow donors. All cohort members were sampled while nominally healthy, although unrecorded immune exposures were likely present. The donor tested CMV seronegative and was one of the 352 seronegative cohort members. A peripheral blood sample was provided by each donor, and peripheral blood mononuclear cells were used for TCR beta sequencing. The Qiagen DNeasy Blood Extraction Kit was used to extract genomic DNA from the blood cell samples. The TCR comes from a woman in her late teens or twenties in good health and CMV-seronegative. This receptor chain uses TRBV7-3 and TRBJ2-5, with 9 middle bases fitting TRBD2. Sequencing was carried out using PBMCs. The base sequence is TGTGCCAGCAGTCCCGATGTGCGGGAGGGGGAGACCCAGTACTTC. The resulting protein is CASSPDVREGETQYF. Outside the CDR3, residues come from the reference TRBV7-3 and TRBJ2-5 proteins, so the full variable domain is: GAGVSQTPSNKVTEKGKYVELRCDPISGHTALYWYRQSLGQGPEFLIYFQGTGAADDSGLPNDRFFAVRPEGSVSTLKIQRTERGDSAVYLCASSPDVREGETQYFGPGTRLLVL.